The 17 T cell receptor beta chains reported below all come from one sample, sequenced in a study of breast tumors, draining lymph nodes, adjacent tissues. TCRdb reprocessed the multiplex PCR reads with MiXCR, giving one entry per CDR3 protein. The sample lists fewer than 200,000 distinct CDR3 sequences, 25% to 40% occurring once. The lymph nodes were axillary draining lymph nodes from breast cancer patients. Material for sequencing was axillary lymph node tissue. The receptors stem from a female donor with breast cancer. Some clones in this sample may be carry-over from other donors' samples.

The table lists this clonotype with many counts. This chain connects TRBV6-6 to TRBJ2-5; tentative D call: TRBD2 (5 bases). Germline CDR1 reads MNHNY; CDR2 reads SVGAGI (reference sequence). The CDR3 length is 12 residues. Trimming took off 8 bases at V and 5 bases at J, with 12 bases between the two ends. This chain's CDR3 is CASHDRGETQYF. CDR3 sequence (DNA): TGTGCCAGCCACGACCGGGGTGAGACCCAGTACTTC.

About this clonotype itself: A much more abundant neighbour one base away suggests this may be a read error. The CDR3 here is CASSTGSPDRGGNTIYF. Written as DNA, the CDR3 is TGTGCCAGTAGTACAGGATCTCCCGACAGGGGTGGAAACACCATATATTTT. This chain uses TRBV19 with TRBJ1-3, with 8 bases matching TRBD1. The CDR3 runs to 17 residues. Per the germline V gene, CDR1 is LNHDA and CDR2 is SQIVND (reference sequence). The V and J ends lost 4 bases and 3 bases, in that order; junction bases with no gene match: 11. The entire variable domain, with the rest obtained from reference TRBV19 and TRBJ1-3, is as follows: DGGITQSPKYLFRKEGQNVTLSCEQNLNHDAMYWYRQDPGQGLRLIYYSQIVNDFQKGDIAEGYSVSREKKESFPLTVTSAQKNPTAFYLCASSTGSPDRGGNTIYFGEGSWLTVV.

This clonotype was found a few times. A much larger clone lies one base from this, so it may be a read error. The chain employs TRBV20-1 and TRBJ2-7; D may be TRBD1 (6 bases). CDR1 and CDR2 from the germline V gene are DFQATT and SNEGSKA (reference sequence). The CDR3 contains 12 residues. The CDR3 DNA is TGCAGTGCTCCAGGGGTGACCTACGAGCCGTACTTC. It encodes CSAPGVTYEPYF.

This clonotype was seen repeatedly, ten times or more. Here the CDR3 DNA reads TGTGCCAGCAGTCCAGGGGGCCGGAGCAATCAGCCCCAGCATTTT. Amino acids: CASSPGGRSNQPQHF. This rearrangement joins TRBV12-3 or TRBV12-4 to TRBJ1-5; 8 bases fit TRBD1. The CDR3 is made up of 15 amino acids. Trimming removed 5 bases from V and 1 base from J; junction bases left unmatched: 4.

This clonotype was counted at least ten times. This chain uses TRBV18 with TRBJ1-3, with D uncertain. This CDR3 contains 15 residues. V was trimmed by 1 base and J by 0 bases, leaving 7 bases between them. CDR1 is KGHSH, CDR2 LQKENI, per germline. Here the CDR3 reads CASSPQQSSGNTIYF. CDR3 nucleotide sequence: TGTGCCAGCTCACCACAGCAGAGCTCTGGAAACACCATATATTTT.

This clonotype was found many times. The chain uses TRBV13 and TRBJ2-7; D may match TRBD1 or TRBD2 (5 bases each). V gave up 8 bases and J gave up 2 bases, with 16 bases separating them. The CDR3 consists of 14 residues. Germline V gene sequence: CDR1 PRHDT, CDR2 FYEKMQ (reference sequence). The DNA for the CDR3 is TGTGCCAGCCGGGGTTCAAGGGGAACCTACGAGCAGTACTTC. It specifies CASRGSRGTYEQYF.

This clonotype came up a few times. At one end the junction does not follow the germline gene, possibly because of a read error. The chain has TRBV24-1 and TRBJ1-1; the D is unclear. The CDR3 length is 13 residues. CDR1 and CDR2 (germline): KGHDR, SFDVKD. This CDR3 is CATVGPTNAEAFF. In DNA, the CDR3 is TGTGCCACCGTAGGACCGACGAACGCTGAAGCTTTCTTT.

This clonotype was seen repeatedly, ten times or more. The chain carries TRBV25-1 and TRBJ2-7, with 9 bases matching TRBD1. The CDR3 covers 17 residues. Germline CDR1 reads MGHDK; CDR2 reads SYGVNS. The V gene end was trimmed by 5 bases and the J gene end by 2 bases; junction bases not matched to a gene: 13. For the CDR3, the DNA is TGTGCCAGCAGTCCCCGGACAGGGGAAAGAAGGACCTACGAGCAGTACTTC. Amino acid sequence: CASSPRTGERRTYEQYF.

This clonotype has at least ten counts. The gene calls are TRBV6-1 and TRBJ2-5; a possible D gene is TRBD1 (5 bases). The CDR3 is made up of 17 amino acids. Per the germline V gene, CDR1 is MNHNS and CDR2 is SASEGT. Trimming shortened V by 1 base and J by 0 bases, and 15 bases separated the two germline ends. CDR3 DNA: TGTGCCAGCAGTGAAGTCGTGGCAGGGTGGTACCAAGAGACCCAGTACTTC. Amino acids: CASSEVVAGWYQETQYF.

In this sample, this clonotype turned up many times. V gene TRBV20-1 combines with J gene TRBJ2-3, with D maybe TRBD2 (7 bases). CDR3 length equals 14 residues. V was clipped by 2 bases and J by 2 bases, with 11 bases between them. Germline V gene data show CDR1 as DFQATT and CDR2 as SNEGSKA (reference sequence). CDR3 nucleotide sequence: TGCAGTGCTAGAAGGGGGGGGCCCACAGATACGCAGTATTTT. This encodes CSARRGGPTDTQYF.

This clonotype was recorded many times. CDR3 loop: CASSNPRGQSYNEQFF. In DNA, the CDR3 is TGTGCCAGTAGTAACCCCAGGGGGCAGTCCTACAATGAGCAGTTCTTC. The chain couples TRBV19 to TRBJ2-1; 8 bases are a match to TRBD1. Germline V gene sequence: CDR1 LNHDA, CDR2 SQIVND (reference sequence). Trimming at V came to 4 bases and at J to 1 base, leaving 6 bases not matched to a gene. The CDR3 consists of 16 residues.

A note on this clonotype: With a much larger clone just one base away, this may be a read error. The chain recombines TRBV11-2 with TRBJ2-7; D is undetermined. Germline V gene sequence: CDR1 SGHAT, CDR2 FQNNGV. This CDR3 is 12 amino acids long. The CDR3 DNA reads as TGTGCCAGCAGCCCGAGCTCCTACGCGCAGTACTTC. It specifies CASSPSSYAQYF.

The rearrangement links TRBV9 to TRBJ1-5, with 10 bases that match TRBD1. The junction had 3 bases not matched to a gene; V was cut back by 0 bases and J by 6 bases. In germline, CDR1 is SGDLS, CDR2 YYNGEE. The CDR3 is 15 amino acids. The CDR3 protein is CASSVGGTGAQPQHF. The CDR3 coding sequence is TGTGCCAGCAGCGTAGGCGGGACAGGGGCTCAGCCCCAGCATTTT.

The chain uses TRBV7-3 and TRBJ2-1, with 7 bases matching TRBD2. The CDR3 contains 18 residues. Germline loops: CDR1 SGHTA, CDR2 FQGTGA. V gave up 6 bases and J gave up 3 bases; unmatched junction bases: 17. The CDR3 sequence is CASSMLISSGGGYNEQFF. In DNA, the CDR3 is TGTGCCAGCAGTATGCTGATATCAAGTGGCGGGGGCTACAATGAGCAGTTCTTC.

The table lists this clonotype with many counts. The V call is TRBV4-2, the J call TRBJ2-5; 8 positions agree with TRBD2. The CDR3 is made up of 16 amino acids. The germline V gene has CDR1 LGHNA and CDR2 YNFKEQ. Trimming removed 4 bases from V and 2 bases from J; junction bases left unmatched: 9. The CDR3 sequence is CASSPLAGLDQETQYF. The CDR3, as DNA: TGTGCCAGCAGCCCTTTAGCGGGGCTGGATCAAGAGACCCAGTACTTC.

This clonotype came up a few times. The V gene is TRBV29-1, the J gene TRBJ1-6; maybe TRBD1 (6 bases). The germline V gene encodes CDR1 SQVTM and CDR2 ANQGSEA. The V gene lost 1 base and the J gene lost 0 bases, with 13 bases spanning the gap. The CDR3 length is 17 residues. The CDR3 DNA reads as TGCAGCGTTGAAGTAGCGGGGGGGCCCTCCTATAATTCACCCCTCCACTTT. As protein: CSVEVAGGPSYNSPLHF.

This sequence joins TRBV19 and TRBJ1-3, with D maybe TRBD1 (5 bases). V dropped 7 bases and J dropped 8 bases, with 24 bases sitting between them. CDR1 is LNHDA and CDR2 is SQIVND in the germline V gene (reference sequence). The CDR3 has 16 residues. This chain's CDR3 is CASTGREANYGYTIYF. CDR3 in DNA: TGTGCCAGTACGGGGCGCGAAGCTAACTATGGCTACACCATATATTTT.